The sequence of this TCR beta chain was determined in a study of cytomegalovirus exposure and HLA in healthy donors. The CDR3 has 15 residues. Germline V gene sequence: CDR1 SQVTM, CDR2 ANQGSEA. J lost 7 bases, V lost 1 base, and 8 bases had no gene match. Points from the study as a whole: It was shown in a later analysis that HLA-associated TCR beta chains were more clonally expanded than other, equally common chains.

With regard to this clone: What it binds is not known.

The PCR used 60 Vbeta and 13 Jbeta primers. TCRdb keeps only in-frame clones here, not all; method: immunoSEQ multiplex PCR. The data show around 100,000 clones, roughly 80% seen once. The TCR comes from a man aged 25-40 years in good health and CMV-seropositive. Input material: PBMCs. The V gene is TRBV29-1, the J gene TRBJ2-1; the match to TRBD1 covers 9 bases. The CDR3 loop is CSVEVGDRVSNEQFF. In DNA, the CDR3 is TGCAGCGTTGAAGTTGGGGACAGGGTATCAAATGAGCAGTTCTTC.